In its sample, the clone carrying this TCR beta chain was seen a few times. Antigen: not known. The data originate from a study of T-cell reconstitution after alpha-beta-depleted transplantation in children. The authors prepared the TCRbeta library with unique molecular identifiers. TCRdb re-called the PCR reads with MiXCR, one entry per CDR3 protein. The data hold hundreds of thousands of distinct CDR3 sequences, with 10% to 15% observed a single time. Findings of the study overall: Recipient T cells and thymic progenitors that survived gave rise to the high TCRbeta diversity observed at day 60 in some patients.

This CDR3 region has 15 residues. V was shortened by 2 bases and J by 5 bases, with 13 bases between the two germline ends. Germline CDR1 reads MDHEN; CDR2 reads SYDVKM. This sequence joins TRBV28 and TRBJ2-1; TRBD2 is a possible D gene (6 bases). The material sequenced was PBMCs, mostly from graft donor cells, taken 360 days after TCRalphabeta/CD19-depleted stem cell transplant. This sequence was found in a male patient younger than 18 who had a stem cell transplant for acute myeloid leukemia, so the T cells may come from the graft donor. As DNA, the CDR3 is TGTGCCAGCAGTTTACTCCCGGGACTCAACAATGAGCAGTTCTTC. The encoded protein is CASSLLPGLNNEQFF.